This T cell receptor beta chain emerged from a study of shared clonotypes between healthy human individuals. Details on this clone: Its target is not known.

V trimming: 5 bases; J trimming: 3 bases; junction bases outside the gene matches: 6. The germline gives CDR1 SQVTM, CDR2 ANQGSEA. This CDR3 spans 13 amino acids. The study's findings and limits: Unshared clonotypes carried lower generation probabilities than those common to all four donors.

TCRdb keeps only in-frame clones here, not all; method: immunoSEQ multiplex PCR. The sample contains about 2.1 million clones, roughly 93% of which appear only once. Positive CCR7 selection of CD45RO-negative cells yielded the naive CD8 cells, and terminally differentiated effector memory CD45RA+ cells were excluded. Donors had no recently reported acute infections or vaccinations and were HIV-negative. The V gene is TRBV29-1, the J gene TRBJ1-2; 7 bases match TRBD1. The sequence came from a man younger than 35 in good health. Some clones in this sample may be carry-over from other donors' samples. Sequenced sample: naive CD8+ T cells from PBMCs. In DNA, the CDR3 is TGCAGCGTTAAGACAGGGTTAGACTATGGCTACACCTTC. It encodes CSVKTGLDYGYTF.